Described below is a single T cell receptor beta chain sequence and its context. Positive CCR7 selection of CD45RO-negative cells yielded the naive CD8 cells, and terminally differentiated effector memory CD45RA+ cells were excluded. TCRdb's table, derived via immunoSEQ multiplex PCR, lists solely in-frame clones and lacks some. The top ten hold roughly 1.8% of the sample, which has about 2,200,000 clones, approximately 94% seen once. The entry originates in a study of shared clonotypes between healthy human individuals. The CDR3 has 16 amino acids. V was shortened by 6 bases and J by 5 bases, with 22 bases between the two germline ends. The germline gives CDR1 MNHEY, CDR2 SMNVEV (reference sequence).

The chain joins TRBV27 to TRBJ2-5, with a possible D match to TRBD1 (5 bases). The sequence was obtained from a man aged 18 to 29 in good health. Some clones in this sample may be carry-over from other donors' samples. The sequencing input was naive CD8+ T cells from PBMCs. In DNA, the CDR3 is TGTGCCAGCAGCCCTTCCACAGGACATATTAAGGAGACCCAGTACTTC. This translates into CASSPSTGHIKETQYF.